This T cell receptor (beta chain) was profiled in a study of blood T cell repertoires in COVID-19. Across the study: COVID-19 samples from acute and convalescent phases originated in the United States, Italy and Spain.

In the original workflow: Quantification of nucleated cells was approximated via reference gene primer amplification. TCRdb's copy holds only in-frame clones and misses some; the assay was immunoSEQ multiplex PCR. V and J calls and clone size come straight from that table; D and trimming were deduced from the DNA. The sample carries approximately 250,000 clones, around 80% recorded once. This CDR3 spans 16 amino acids. Germline CDR1 and CDR2: MNHEY and SVGAGI. V lost 2 bases to trimming and J lost 5 bases, with 18 bases between them. Material: PBMCs or T cells enriched from blood (not recorded which). The chain uses TRBV6-5 and TRBJ1-1, with a weak D call TRBD1 (5 bases). The receptor comes from a man aged 25 to 45 with acute COVID-19. DNA for the CDR3: TGTGCCAGCAGTTACCACCTGGGGCCAGCCGGGACTGAAGCTTTCTTT. It translates to CASSYHLGPAGTEAFF.